Below, 2 T cell receptor beta chains from the same sample are listed, as sequenced in a study of PD-1 blockade in mismatch repair-deficient tumors. The repertoire was sequenced with immunoSEQ multiplex PCR; TCRdb's copy has only in-frame clones and lacks some. The sample consists of more than 50,000 clones, 88% of them appearing once. The sequences come from peripheral blood, collected 52 weeks after starting pembrolizumab. These receptors all stem from an adult with mismatch repair-deficient cancer.

The chain carries TRBV2 and TRBJ1-5; 10 positions match TRBD1. The CDR3 covers 16 residues. V gave up 5 bases and J gave up 5 bases; unmatched junction bases: 9. Per germline, CDR1 SNHLY and CDR2 FYNNEI. CDR3 nucleotides: TGTGCCAGCAGTTGGGGACAGGGGATTTTAGATCAGCCCCAGCATTTT. This sequence encodes CASSWGQGILDQPQHF.

This clone came up a few times. The chain uses TRBV2 and TRBJ2-1; no definite D call. V was cut by 5 bases and J by 6 bases, with 11 bases left in between. CDR1 is SNHLY and CDR2 is FYNNEI in the germline V gene. The CDR3 sequence is 13 residues long. In DNA, the CDR3 is TGTGCCAGCAGTTCCAGGCCGGGCAATGAGCAGTTCTTC. Protein product: CASSSRPGNEQFF.